This T cell receptor beta chain comes out of a study of cytomegalovirus exposure and HLA in healthy donors (TCRdb year 2017). Turning to the overall study: According to an earlier analysis of a few hundred of the donors, about 179 million T cells yielded 120 million or so unique TCR beta sequences and less than 300 Gb of sequence data. About 300 gigabases of sequencing data and 70 million to 100 million unique TCR sequences made up an early release that covered approximately 700 HLA-typed donors. Of the roughly 400 genotyped donors, approximately 80% fell in the genetic ancestry cluster associated with self-reported Caucasian donors. The aim of the study was to test whether cataloging public T cell receptors could identify signatures of past pathogen exposure. The study used immunosequencing to profile the T cell repertoires of several hundred subjects and linked those repertoires to cytomegalovirus serostatus. Along with the approximately 670-subject first cohort, a separate validation cohort of about 110 different subjects was used. The study combined high-throughput TCR immunosequencing, statistical association of individual TCRs with disease status, and machine learning to predict cytomegalovirus infection status. In a later analysis, previously published TCR beta repertoires from about 640 donors were re-analyzed and high-resolution HLA genotyping was added so that TCR occurrence patterns could be studied. Rather than drawing on any new phenotypic data, the later analysis identified candidate immune exposures from TCR beta sequences and the way those sequences occurred across donors. An earlier analysis of 587 of the donors used high-throughput TCR beta sequencing to judge whether each TCR beta V gene segment behaved as functional or pseudogenic. Alongside the repertoire data, information on donor age, sex, ethnicity and CMV serostatus was compiled. A later genetic analysis took genome-wide SNP genotypes for about 55% of the 666 donors and used that subset as a discovery cohort. All discovery cohort repertoires had been generated using a single sequencing platform. HLA typing included class I and class II loci at four-digit resolution. Typing coverage varied by locus: roughly 620-640 donors for A, B, C, DRB1 and DQB1; about 520 for DQA1; 606 for DPA1; around 490 for DPB1. About five DR-DQ haplotypes were treated as single units for association and clustering because of strong linkage in the cohort. Across some 400 genotyped donors of the cohort, an average of about 240,000 unique TCR beta nucleotide sequences per donor were sequenced, and approximately 19% of those sequences were non-productive. Summary of the overall study and its limitations: The study gave a list of about 150 TCR beta chains associated with cytomegalovirus. Across donors, most TCR sequences were observed very rarely, whereas some public TCRs were present in many individuals. A further reported finding was that TCR beta sequences accurately predicted the HLA-A and HLA-B alleles for most subjects in the first cohort. Because counts were too low, seventeen rarely observed V segments, including chromosome 9 orphons, were excluded from the earlier analysis of 587 of the donors. Cytomegalovirus status was reported to be diagnosed by the classifier with high specificity and sensitivity in both the original and validation cohorts. Correlated functional status among segregating V segments might be attributable to linkage disequilibrium, but an unknown experimental factor could not be ruled out. In a later analysis, most CMV-associated TCR beta chains were found to appear HLA-restricted, with HLA associations seemingly driven largely by CMV exposure. According to the authors, the approach could potentially be generalized to other disease states and immunological phenotypes. Some IMGT-functional V segments, including TRBV6-2 and TRBV6-3, could not be distinguished by the 87-base-pair reads and were therefore excluded. According to a later analysis, parvovirus B19, influenza, CMV and Epstein-Barr virus appeared linked to several top co-occurrence clusters. The cohort was sequenced for TCR beta chains only, and without alpha or paired-chain data the features that could be detected were limited. CMV serostatus was the only immune exposure information available for the cohort. Sequencing depth was assumed to be roughly uniform across donors in the presence/absence analyses, though that assumption may not hold. The sequencing pipeline was judged likely to have produced a cluster of highly shared sequence variants as a technical artifact. A later genetic analysis reported fewer N-insertions in productive TCRs among donors in an Asian-associated ancestry cluster than the 666-donor mean. In a later genetic analysis, a missense DCLRE1C variant was associated with V-gene and J-gene trimming of TCR beta chains, and the association was replicated in an independent cohort. A few of the identified cytomegalovirus-associated TCR beta chains were confirmed in vitro to be specific for cytomegalovirus antigens. A later analysis found that TCR association rates varied across HLA loci, with DRB1 alleles showing the most associated TCRs and HLA-C alleles the fewest. In a later analysis, HLA-associated TCR beta chains were found to be more clonally expanded and to have lower generation probabilities than equally common non-associated chains. In an earlier analysis of about 600 of the donors, most TCR beta V segments appeared in productive rearrangements about 87% or about 30% of the time, broadly matching IMGT annotations. Assigning TCR associations to individual alleles was difficult when HLA alleles, especially DR and DQ, strongly co-occurred. Specific HLA alleles were associated with 15,000 to 20,000 TCR beta sequences at a false discovery rate of 0.05 in a later analysis. Because some donors lacked HLA typing at each locus, the association tests relied only on the typed subset.

The germline V and J ends show losses of 6 bases and 1 base respectively, and no gene match explains 3 bases of the junction. CDR1 and CDR2, per the germline V gene, are MNHEY and SVGAGI. The CDR3 has 14 amino acids, counting the end cysteine and phenylalanine. The only DNA kept is the CDR3, 42 bases in frame from the first base. The cohort comprised 710 or so healthy bone marrow donors. At the time of sampling, every cohort member was nominally healthy, though immune exposures that went unrecorded were likely present. The donor tested CMV seronegative, placing the donor among the approximately 360 seronegative members of the cohort. A peripheral blood sample was collected from each donor, and TCR beta sequencing was performed on peripheral blood mononuclear cells. The Qiagen DNeasy Blood Extraction Kit was used to extract genomic DNA from the blood cell samples. Libraries came from the immunoSEQ multiplex PCR assay. For the multiplex PCR, a mixture combining 60 forward primers for TCR Vbeta segments and 13 reverse primers for TCR Jbeta segments was used. The CDR3 region of rearranged TCR beta genes was amplified from genomic DNA with a multiplex PCR assay. Amplified TCR beta libraries were sequenced as 87-base-pair reads on the Illumina HiSeq System. The authors' analysis ran thus. In a later analysis, 70 million to 95 million unique TCR beta chains were counted across the 500 to 700 repertoires, and about 10 million of these chains were shared by at least two donors. Raw reads were error-corrected and collapsed into unique sequences by a nearest-neighbor algorithm in which closely related sequences were merged to remove PCR and sequencing errors. V, D and J gene segments were assigned by aligning CDR3 sequences to IMGT reference sequences. For a sequence to be retained, a match of at least six nucleotides was required to both a V gene segment and a J gene segment. Rearrangements were called productive when the CDR3 lacked stop codons and stayed in frame with V and J; all others were non-productive. Following IMGT convention, CDR3 was defined as the stretch from the second conserved V-encoded cysteine to the conserved J-encoded phenylalanine. In an earlier analysis of roughly 580 of the donors, sequences lacking an unambiguous match to a single V gene segment were excluded. An earlier analysis of several hundred of the donors called V segments functional above 56.7% productive rearrangements and segregating when the between-donor standard deviation exceeded 5%. A statistical classification framework was built to diagnose cytomegalovirus status from the catalog of TCR beta chain sequences. In a later analysis, V and J genes were assigned by comparing TCR nucleotide sequences against IMGT/GENE-DB human TR gene sequences. A later analysis assigned CDR3 sequences and most-parsimonious VDJ recombination scenarios with the TCRdist pipeline. In a later analysis, each TCR beta chain was defined by its CDR3 amino acid sequence together with its V-gene family, and reads without a unique V-gene family were excluded. A later analysis removed 500 to 650 highly shared, low-generation-probability nucleotide sequences to deal with suspected cross-contamination and a sequencing artifact. In a later analysis, a clonal expansion index was calculated for each public chain from normalized within-repertoire ranks of inferred template counts. Generation probabilities in a later analysis came from a VDJ recombination model fitted to out-of-frame rearrangements, and those results were checked against IGoR. A later analysis scored TCR-TCR, TCR-HLA and TCR-CMV co-occurrence with hypergeometric tests, applying a repertoire-size bias correction to TCR pairs. In a later analysis, false discovery rates were estimated by permuting HLA or CMV assignments 20 times. A later analysis grouped co-occurring TCRs with DBSCAN, adding TCRdist sequence similarity when clustering within HLA-allele-positive subsets. Repertoires with fewer than 30,000 or more than 120,000 public chains were left out of co-occurrence clustering, as were five repertoires with anomalous nucleotide sharing. TCRdb took this table from immuneACCESS and kept in-frame rearrangements with V and J called. Such tables lack part of the clones; where checked against another copy, unresolved V genes explain under half of the gap, and the rest is unexplained. The V and J calls and clone size are taken from that table; D and trimming were inferred from the DNA. For this sample the table gives 90,000 to 120,000 clones, of which around 73% were detected only once. Under 2% of the sample rests with the top ten.

This clone appeared a few times. Its antigen specificity is not known. Qualities for individual bases were not recorded, and no much larger clone is one base off. Sequences were obtained from PBMCs. The chain links TRBV6-5 with TRBJ1-1; a stretch of 9 junction bases matches TRBD1. The receptor was isolated from a middle-aged woman in good health and CMV-seronegative. The CDR3 sequence is CASRRGQGNTEAFF. The nucleotide sequence is given as TGTGCCAGCAGGCGGGGACAGGGGAACACTGAAGCTTTCTTT.